The sample holds one count of the clone carrying this T cell receptor beta chain. Antigen unknown. Germline V gene lookup returns CDR1 MDHEN and CDR2 SYDVKM. V was trimmed by 3 bases and J by 5 bases, leaving 13 bases between them. This CDR3 has 14 residues. These data belong to a study of T cell responses to AZD1222 COVID-19 vaccine. Measured with immunoSEQ multiplex PCR; TCRdb has only the in-frame clones, and not every one. The repertoire has hundreds of thousands of clones, just over 90% of them found once; the top ten carry roughly 0.99%. Overall study results and limits: The donor group comprised mostly white British people and more females; the analysis possibly underestimated clonal diversity.

The sequence derives from an adult in good health. The sequenced sample was peripheral blood, obtained on day 0 of MenACWY control vaccination. The chain is built from TRBV28 and TRBJ1-2; the D gene is possibly TRBD1 (6 bases). The CDR3 is CASSLEGGPYGYTF. The CDR3 bases are TGTGCCAGCAGTTTGGAGGGGGGTCCTTATGGCTACACCTTC.